A selection of T cell receptor beta chains follows, all from one sample in a study of shared clonotypes between healthy human individuals. Some clones are missing from TCRdb's copy, which holds only in-frame ones; the method was immunoSEQ multiplex PCR. The sample lists millions of clones, over 85% occurring once. The specimen was naive CD4+ T cells sorted from blood. These receptors originate from a man between 18 and 29 years old in good health. The CDR3 runs from the conserved cysteine through the conserved F or W. The order of the fields is J gene, V gene, clone size, D gene, CDR3 protein, CDR3 DNA. The D gene is left open where the match is weak. The listing skips clone size in some rows; elsewhere it reads once, few, many or a size class.

TRBJ1-5 | TRBV2 | - | - | CASRDAGTLNQPQHF | TGTGCCAGCAGAGATGCCGGGACACTAAATCAGCCCCAGCATTTT
TRBJ2-1 | TRBV25-1 | - | - | CASGSRSYNEQFF | TGTGCCAGCGGCTCCCGCTCCTACAATGAGCAGTTCTTC
TRBJ2-1 | TRBV28 | - | - | CASSPTSYNEQFF | TGTGCCAGCAGCCCGACTAGTTACAATGAGCAGTTCTTC
TRBJ1-2 | TRBV27 | - | TRBD1 | CASSLSGGNGYTF | TGTGCCAGCAGTTTATCAGGGGGCAATGGCTACACCTTC
TRBJ2-1 | TRBV10-1 | - | TRBD2 | CASSALTSAYNEQFF | TGCGCCAGCAGTGCCCTAACTAGCGCCTACAATGAGCAGTTCTTC
TRBJ1-6 | TRBV2 | - | - | CASRRTENSPLHF | TGTGCCAGCAGAAGGACAGAAAATTCACCCCTCCACTTT
TRBJ2-3 | TRBV11-2 | once | - | CASSGEGIGTDTQYF | TGTGCCAGCAGCGGTGAGGGGATCGGGACAGATACGCAGTATTTT
TRBJ1-2 | TRBV30 | - | - | CAWSDEGSRGANYGYTF | TGTGCCTGGAGTGATGAAGGGTCGCGGGGAGCTAACTATGGCTACACCTTC
TRBJ1-5 | TRBV9 | - | - | CASSVEEGNQPQHF | TGTGCCAGCAGCGTCGAGGAGGGCAATCAGCCCCAGCATTTT
TRBJ2-5 | TRBV2 | - | TRBD2 | CASSNSGPPQETQYF | TGTGCCAGCAGTAATAGCGGGCCGCCCCAGGAGACCCAGTACTTC
TRBJ2-2 | TRBV19 | - | - | CASSRAGRPNTGELFF | TGTGCCAGTAGCCGCGCCGGGCGACCGAACACCGGGGAGCTGTTTTTT